Listed here are 17 T cell receptor beta chains from one sample, sequenced in a study of cytomegalovirus exposure and HLA in healthy donors. The study ran its PCR with 60 Vbeta and 13 Jbeta primers. Repertoires were generated with immunoSEQ multiplex PCR, while TCRdb's copy carries only in-frame clones and drops some. Of about 92,000 clones listed, over 70% are singletons. Sequencing input: PBMCs. The source of these receptors is a girl aged 2 to 9 in good health and CMV-seropositive.

This chain joins TRBV6-1 and TRBJ2-7; tentatively, D is TRBD2 (6 bases). Between the trimmed V and J ends, which lost 6 bases and 0 bases, there was a span of 9 bases. The CDR3 extends over 13 amino acids. Germline-derived CDR1 and CDR2 are MNHNS and SASEGT. The chain's CDR3 is CASRLADSYEQYF. CDR3 bases: TGTGCCAGCAGGTTAGCGGACTCCTACGAGCAGTACTTC.

J is TRBJ2-7 and V is TRBV7-9; D is perhaps TRBD2 (5 bases). Germline CDR1 and CDR2: SEHNR and FQNEAQ (reference sequence). V gave up 5 bases and J gave up 3 bases, with 8 bases separating them. This CDR3 comprises 12 residues. This CDR3 is CASSTGFYEQYF. CDR3 in DNA: TGTGCCAGCAGCACGGGGTTCTACGAGCAGTACTTC. Drawing the rest from reference TRBV7-9 and TRBJ2-7, the complete variable domain is DTGVSQNPRHKITKRGQNVTFRCDPISEHNRLYWYRQTLGQGPEFLTYFQNEAQLEKSRLLSDRFSAERPKGSFSTLEIQRTEQGDSAMYLCASSTGFYEQYFGPGTRLTVT.

This chain links TRBV4-1 with TRBJ2-7, with 10 positions matching TRBD2. This CDR3 comprises 15 residues. The V and J ends lost 5 bases and 4 bases, in that order; junction bases with no gene match: 8. Germline V gene lookup returns CDR1 MGHRA and CDR2 YSYEKL. The CDR3: CASSVASGRSYEQYF. The CDR3 DNA sequence: TGCGCCAGCAGCGTGGCTAGCGGGAGATCTTACGAGCAGTACTTC.

With respect to this clone: Because the CDR3 is missing its conserved closing phenylalanine or tryptophan, this is likely a read error. The CDR3 region has the DNA TGTGCCAGCAGCCCCTCCCGCTGGACTAGCGGGAGCCCAGGGAACTACGAGCAGTACCTC. It yields the protein CASSPSRWTSGSPGNYEQYL. This chain links TRBV14 with TRBJ2-7, with 13 bases fitting TRBD2. The V gene's germline CDR1 is SGHDN and CDR2 FVKESK. The CDR3 loop spans 20 amino acids. J was trimmed by 3 bases and V by 4 bases; bases with no gene match: 18.

The chain links TRBV7-9 to TRBJ1-4; D is unclear. This CDR3 region has 14 residues. Germline assignment: CDR1 SEHNR and CDR2 FQNEAQ (reference sequence). Trimming shortened V by 2 bases and J by 8 bases, and 12 bases separated the two germline ends. CDR3 sequence: CASSLMGVGEKLFF. The CDR3 DNA reads TGTGCCAGCAGCTTAATGGGAGTTGGAGAAAAACTGTTTTTT.

Regarding this clone: One end of the junction fails to match germline, which may point to a read error. This specimen includes other DNA sequences encoding the same CDR3. This chain uses TRBV25-1 with TRBJ2-7; 9 bases agree with TRBD2. Germline V gene data show CDR1 as MGHDK and CDR2 as SYGVNS. This CDR3 has 14 residues. CDR3 DNA: TGTGCTAGCAGTGAGACCGGGACTAGCCACGAGCAGTACTTC. Protein product: CASSETGTSHEQYF.

There are a few counts of this clone. The rearrangement links TRBV6-5 to TRBJ1-4; D unresolved. V was pared by 2 bases and J by 0 bases, with 10 bases between. CDR1 is MNHEY and CDR2 is SVGAGI in the germline V gene. The CDR3 is 16 amino acids. The CDR3 loop reads CASSYRGGPTNEKLFF. In DNA form, the CDR3 reads TGTGCCAGCAGTTACCGCGGAGGTCCAACTAATGAAAAACTGTTTTTT.

The chain couples TRBV5-1 to TRBJ1-1, with D hard to call. CDR1 SGHRS and CDR2 YFSETQ come from the germline V gene. The CDR3 spans 15 residues. V was pared by 0 bases and J by 2 bases, with 11 bases between. CDR3 nucleotides: TGCGCCAGCAGCTTGGTTGCAGGTAAAAACACTGAAGCTTTCTTT. Residues: CASSLVAGKNTEAFF.

There are a few counts of this clone. The V gene is TRBV7-9, the J gene TRBJ1-1; D gene ambiguous. The CDR3 sequence is 13 residues long. The V end lost 0 bases, the J end lost 3 bases, and 5 bases lay between the germline ends. CDR1 and CDR2 from the germline V gene are SEHNR and FQNEAQ (reference sequence). The CDR3 spells CASSLALDTEAFF. In nucleotides, the CDR3 is TGTGCCAGCAGCTTAGCGTTAGACACTGAAGCTTTCTTT.

CDR3 sequence (DNA): TGTGCCAGCAGTGAAGCTGAGTCGTATTTT. This sequence encodes CASSEAESYF. The chain joins TRBV2 to TRBJ2-3; no reliable D call. This CDR3 has 10 residues. V lost 0 bases, J lost 14 bases, and 6 bases lay in between. In germline, CDR1 is SNHLY, CDR2 FYNNEI.

This chain uses TRBV29-1 with TRBJ2-1; 8 bases align to TRBD2. Losses at the gene ends were 0 bases for V and 6 bases for J; bases not matched to a gene: 10. This CDR3 is built from 16 residues. Germline values: CDR1 SQVTM, CDR2 ANQGSEA. This CDR3 is CSVEDPAGGRVNEQFF. CDR3 DNA sequence: TGCAGCGTTGAAGATCCGGCGGGAGGTCGGGTCAATGAGCAGTTCTTC.

A remark on this clone: Other DNA sequences of this sample code for an identical CDR3. The V call is TRBV4-1, the J call TRBJ2-7, with 9 bases identical to TRBD2. The V and J ends lost 4 bases and 4 bases, in that order; junction bases with no gene match: 11. The CDR3 runs 16 residues. Germline CDR1 is MGHRA and CDR2 is YSYEKL. CDR3 in amino acids: CASSPGLAGPEYEQYF. CDR3 nucleotides: TGCGCCAGCAGCCCCGGGCTAGCGGGACCAGAATACGAGCAGTACTTC.

About this clone: Mismatch with germline at one junction end may stem from a read error. V is TRBV7-7 and J is TRBJ2-3; TRBD1 matches at 7 bases. The length of the CDR3 is 15 residues. In germline, CDR1 is SSHAT, CDR2 FNYEAQ (reference sequence). CDR3 nucleotides: TGTGCTAGCAGCTACCGGACAGGTCCCACAGATACGCAGTATTTT. This sequence encodes CASSYRTGPTDTQYF.

The chain joins TRBV2 to TRBJ2-7, with a weak D call TRBD2 (6 bases). Per the germline V gene, CDR1 is SNHLY and CDR2 is FYNNEI. This CDR3 is 15 amino acids long. Trimming took 4 bases from V and 2 from J, leaving 15 bases between them. CDR3 bases: TGTGCCAGCAGTGGCCCTCCGGGACTTACCTACGAGCAGTACTTC. It codes for CASSGPPGLTYEQYF.

The chain couples TRBV7-9 to TRBJ2-7; 10 nucleotides match TRBD2. The CDR3 loop spans 16 amino acids. V lost 3 bases and J lost 5; bases outside the gene matches: 10. CDR1 and CDR2 from the germline V gene are SEHNR and FQNEAQ (reference sequence). CDR3 coding DNA: TGTGCCAGCAGCTTCCTCCGAGCGGGAGGGCCTCACGAGCAGTACTTC. This codes for CASSFLRAGGPHEQYF.

V is TRBV19 and J is TRBJ1-5, with D tentatively TRBD1 (6 bases). V was trimmed by 8 bases and J by 7 bases, leaving 18 bases between them. The CDR3 loop spans 14 amino acids. Germline CDR1 reads LNHDA; CDR2 reads SQIVND (reference sequence). CDR3 in DNA: TGTGCCAGTCGAAAACAGGGTACCGGCCAGCCCCAGCATTTT. Translated: CASRKQGTGQPQHF.

This chain connects TRBV29-1 to TRBJ2-5, with D perhaps matching TRBD1 (6 bases). The ends were cut back, 6 bases at V and 5 bases at J, with 13 bases in the middle. Germline CDR1 and CDR2: SQVTM and ANQGSEA. CDR3 size: 12 residues. The CDR3 region is CSVVNREETQYF. DNA of the CDR3: TGCAGCGTAGTTAACAGGGAGGAGACCCAGTACTTC. Full variable domain (missing parts from reference TRBV29-1 and TRBJ2-5): SAVISQKPSRDICQRGTSLTIQCQVDSQVTMMFWYRQQPGQSLTLIATANQGSEATYESGFVIDKFPISRPNLTFSTLTVSNMSPEDSSIYLCSVVNREETQYFGPGTRLLVL.